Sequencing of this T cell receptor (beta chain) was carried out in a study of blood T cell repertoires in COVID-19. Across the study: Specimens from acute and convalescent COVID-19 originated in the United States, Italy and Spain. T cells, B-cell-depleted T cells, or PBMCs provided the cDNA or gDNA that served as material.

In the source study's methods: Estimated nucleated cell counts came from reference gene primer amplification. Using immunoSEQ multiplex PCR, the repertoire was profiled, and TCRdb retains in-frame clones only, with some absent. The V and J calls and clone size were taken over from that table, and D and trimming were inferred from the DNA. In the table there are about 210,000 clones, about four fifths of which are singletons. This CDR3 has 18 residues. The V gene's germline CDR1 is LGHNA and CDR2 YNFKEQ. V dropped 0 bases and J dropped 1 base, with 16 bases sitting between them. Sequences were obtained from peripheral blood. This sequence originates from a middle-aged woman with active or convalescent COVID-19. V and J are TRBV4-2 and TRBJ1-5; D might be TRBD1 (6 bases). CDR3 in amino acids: CASSQDAAGARSNQPQHF. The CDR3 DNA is TGTGCCAGCAGCCAAGACGCGGCGGGGGCGCGGAGCAATCAGCCCCAGCATTTT.